These T cell receptor beta chains were read from a single sample in a study of human T cells and chemical hapten exposure. TCRdb redid the calling of the RACE reads with MiXCR, one entry per CDR3 protein. The sample lists some 52,000 distinct CDR3 sequences; about 11% were seen once. The sample here was whole blood, taken in connection with sensitization to the hapten diphenylcyclopropenone (DPC). The receptors come from a middle-aged woman with alopecia areata. Some clones in this sample may be carry-over from other donors' samples. Both conserved end residues are part of each CDR3. Fields, in order: V gene, D gene, J gene, clone size, CDR3 protein, CDR3 DNA. The D gene is left open where the match is weak. Not every row has a clone size; where given, it reads once, few, many or a size class.

>TRBV3-1|TRBD2|TRBJ2-1|-
CASSQAPSGRGEQFF
TGTGCCAGCAGCCAAGCCCCTAGCGGGAGGGGTGAGCAGTTCTTC
>TRBV7-9|-|TRBJ1-1|many
CASSFPGNTEAFF
TGTGCCAGCAGCTTTCCGGGGAACACTGAAGCTTTCTTT
>TRBV7-8|-|TRBJ1-2|-
CASSLEGSRFRYGYTF
TGTGCCAGCAGCTTAGAGGGGTCCAGGTTCCGCTATGGCTACACCTTC
>TRBV30|-|TRBJ2-1|few
CAWSRGGGEQFF
TGTGCCTGGAGTCGGGGCGGCGGTGAGCAGTTCTTC
>TRBV5-1|-|TRBJ1-6|many
CASRVEDSPLHF
TGCGCCAGCAGGGTTGAGGATTCACCCCTCCACTTT
>TRBV10-3|TRBD2|TRBJ2-3|many
CAIMGGAGGDTQYF
TGTGCCATCATGGGCGGCGCGGGGGGAGATACGCAGTATTTT
>TRBV11-3|TRBD2|TRBJ2-3|-
CASSGGTGTSLEDLTDTQYF
TGTGCCAGCAGCGGGGGGACCGGGACTAGCCTCGAAGATCTCACAGATACGCAGTATTTT
>TRBV6-1|-|TRBJ1-6|-
CASSDRQVESPLHF
TGTGCCAGCAGTGATCGACAAGTTGAATCACCCCTCCACTTT
>TRBV28|-|TRBJ2-3|many
CASSFSTDTQYF
TGTGCCAGCAGTTTTAGCACAGATACGCAGTATTTT
>TRBV4-1|TRBD2|TRBJ2-1|few
CASSQSGTSGNEQFF
TGCGCCAGCAGCCAATCCGGGACTAGCGGCAATGAGCAGTTCTTC
>TRBV29-1|TRBD1|TRBJ1-2|few
CSAAADRERGYTF
TGCAGCGCCGCCGCGGACAGGGAAAGGGGCTACACCTTC
>TRBV7-2|-|TRBJ2-1|many
CASSLAPTNWGNEQFF
TGTGCCAGCAGCTTAGCGCCAACAAACTGGGGGAATGAGCAGTTCTTC
>TRBV5-1|-|TRBJ2-5|-
CASSPWDSSSETQYF
TGCGCCAGCAGCCCCTGGGATTCCTCGTCGGAGACCCAGTACTTC
>TRBV2|TRBD2|TRBJ2-1|-
CASRRGGTYNEQFF
TGTGCCAGCAGGCGGGGGGGAACCTACAATGAGCAGTTCTTC
>TRBV6-2/TRBV6-3|TRBD2|TRBJ2-5|-
CASNAGTSQETQYF
TGTGCCAGCAACGCCGGGACTAGTCAAGAGACCCAGTACTTC
>TRBV2|-|TRBJ2-3|many
CASLSLAPRTDTQYF
TGTGCCAGCCTCTCTCTAGCGCCGCGCACAGATACGCAGTATTTT
>TRBV24-1|-|TRBJ2-3|-
CATSDSSAVLTDTQYF
TGTGCCACCAGTGATTCGAGCGCGGTTCTCACAGATACGCAGTATTTT
>TRBV4-2|-|TRBJ1-2|many
CASSQPESYGYTF
TGTGCCAGCTCCCAGCCGGAGAGCTATGGCTACACCTTC
>TRBV18|TRBD1|TRBJ1-2|many
CASSPPQGAGGYTF
TGTGCCAGCTCACCGCCACAGGGGGCAGGAGGCTACACCTTC
>TRBV4-1|-|TRBJ2-4|few
CASSQNPTANIQYF
TGCGCCAGCAGCCAAAACCCGACAGCAAACATTCAGTACTTC
>TRBV20-1|TRBD2|TRBJ2-3|many
CSARSSGVTDTQYF
TGCAGTGCTAGATCTAGCGGGGTGACAGATACGCAGTATTTT
>TRBV6-1|-|TRBJ1-5|-
CVSSEIGSGAPQHF
TGTGTCAGCAGTGAAATTGGCAGCGGAGCGCCCCAGCATTTT
>TRBV7-6|TRBD2|TRBJ2-1|-
CASSGGRGDQYNEQFF
TGTGCCAGCAGCGGAGGTCGGGGGGACCAGTACAATGAGCAGTTCTTC
>TRBV30|TRBD1|TRBJ1-1|many
CAWSTTGGTEAFF
TGTGCCTGGAGTACAACAGGGGGAACTGAAGCTTTCTTT
>TRBV5-1|-|TRBJ1-2|-
CASSPSVTEGGYTF
TGCGCCAGCAGCCCCAGTGTTACCGAAGGTGGCTACACCTTC
>TRBV12-3/TRBV12-4|-|TRBJ2-7|few
CASSLDPNRVYEQYF
TGTGCCAGCAGTTTAGACCCCAATCGGGTGTACGAGCAGTACTTC
>TRBV7-8|-|TRBJ2-2|-
CASSYLNGLTGELFF
TGTGCCAGCAGCTACCTTAATGGCCTCACCGGGGAGCTGTTTTTT
>TRBV7-2|-|TRBJ2-7|few
CASSIYAGNGEQYF
TGTGCCAGCAGTATATACGCGGGGAATGGCGAGCAGTACTTC
>TRBV5-1|TRBD1|TRBJ2-1|many
CASQGVQGVYNEQFF
TGCGCCAGCCAAGGGGTACAGGGGGTATACAATGAGCAGTTCTTC
>TRBV3-1|TRBD2|TRBJ2-1|few
CASSLSGEQFF
TGTGCCAGCAGCCTTAGCGGGGAGCAGTTCTTC
>TRBV6-5|TRBD1|TRBJ2-4|many
CASTSPTGGAYF
TGTGCCAGCACCTCCCCTACAGGGGGCGCCTACTTC
>TRBV29-1|-|TRBJ2-5|few
CSVAEKETQYF
TGCAGCGTTGCCGAGAAGGAGACCCAGTACTTC
>TRBV7-9|-|TRBJ1-2|few
CASSPRWGGEGRPYYGYTF
TGTGCCAGCAGCCCCCGATGGGGGGGCGAGGGAAGACCCTACTATGGCTACACCTTC
>TRBV27|-|TRBJ2-7|-
CASKSRDGPYEQYF
TGTGCCAGCAAAAGCAGGGACGGACCCTACGAGCAGTACTTC
>TRBV29-1|-|TRBJ2-7|few
CSVDQGSEQYF
TGCAGCGTTGACCAGGGGAGCGAGCAGTACTTC
>TRBV10-1|-|TRBJ2-7|many
CASSEGLSTFRETYEQYF
TGCGCCAGCAGTGAGGGCTTGTCCACCTTCCGAGAAACCTACGAGCAGTACTTC
>TRBV20-1|-|TRBJ1-5|-
CSARGRGSNQPQHF
TGCAGTGCTAGGGGACGTGGAAGCAATCAGCCCCAGCATTTT
>TRBV28|TRBD1|TRBJ2-2|-
CASRPSPGQGEGTGELFF
TGTGCCAGCAGGCCGTCTCCGGGACAGGGGGAAGGGACCGGGGAGCTGTTTTTT
>TRBV12-3/TRBV12-4|-|TRBJ2-6|many
CASSTERQAGANVLTF
TGTGCCAGCAGTACCGAACGACAGGCTGGGGCCAACGTCCTGACTTTC
>TRBV28|-|TRBJ1-1|-
CASSPRRLGTEAFF
TGTGCCAGCAGTCCCCGCCGGCTGGGGACTGAAGCTTTCTTT
>TRBV30|-|TRBJ1-2|few
CAWSVGHSYGYTF
TGTGCCTGGAGTGTAGGCCACAGCTATGGCTACACCTTC
>TRBV12-3/TRBV12-4|-|TRBJ1-2|-
CASSLFGGTSGYTF
TGTGCCAGCAGTTTATTCGGGGGAACCTCCGGCTACACCTTC
>TRBV7-7|-|TRBJ2-1|many
CASSLAPAGKNNEQFF
TGTGCTAGCAGCTTAGCCCCAGCGGGCAAGAACAATGAGCAGTTCTTC
>TRBV29-1|TRBD1|TRBJ2-5|-
CSNQGAPVEETQYF
TGCAGCAATCAGGGGGCGCCGGTTGAAGAGACCCAGTACTTC
>TRBV2|TRBD1|TRBJ1-1|many
CAGFVDRVNTEAFF
TGTGCCGGCTTTGTGGACAGGGTGAACACTGAAGCTTTCTTT
>TRBV10-2|-|TRBJ2-7|-
CASSVAPGPLAYEQYF
TGCGCCAGCAGTGTAGCCCCCGGTCCGCTTGCTTACGAGCAGTACTTC